This TCR beta chain was retrieved from a study of blood T cell repertoires in COVID-19. Study-wide context: The cDNA or gDNA used as material had been derived from T cells, B-cell-depleted T cells, or PBMCs.

CDR1 SEHNR and CDR2 FQNEAQ come from the germline V gene (reference sequence). Trimming left V 2 bases short and J 4 bases short, with 6 bases between. This CDR3 comprises 12 residues. Libraries were prepared by immunoSEQ multiplex PCR; TCRdb keeps only in-frame clonotypes and omits some of them. The sample records some 190,000 clones, about 80% being singletons. Patients of the Seattle cohort, enrolled during active infection, were followed longitudinally. The rearrangement uses TRBV7-9 and TRBJ2-7, with D unresolved. The sequence was obtained from a woman older than 75 with COVID-19, enrolled during active disease. The specimen sequenced was peripheral blood. CDR3 nucleotide sequence: TGTGCCAGCAGCTTATCAGATTACGAGCAGTACTTC. The encoded protein is CASSLSDYEQYF.